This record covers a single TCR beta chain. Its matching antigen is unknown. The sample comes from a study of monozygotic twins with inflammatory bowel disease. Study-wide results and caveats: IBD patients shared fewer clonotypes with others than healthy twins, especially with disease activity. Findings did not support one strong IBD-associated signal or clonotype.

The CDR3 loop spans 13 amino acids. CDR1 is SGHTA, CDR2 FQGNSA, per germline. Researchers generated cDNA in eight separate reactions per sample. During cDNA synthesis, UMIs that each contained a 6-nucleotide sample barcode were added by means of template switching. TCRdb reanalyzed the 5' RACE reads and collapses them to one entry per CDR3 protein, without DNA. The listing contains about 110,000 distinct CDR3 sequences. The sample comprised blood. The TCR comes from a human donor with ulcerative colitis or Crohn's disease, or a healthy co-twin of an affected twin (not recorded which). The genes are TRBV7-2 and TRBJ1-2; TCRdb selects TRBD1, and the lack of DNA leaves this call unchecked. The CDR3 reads CASSLGGTYGYTF.